The entry below gives a single T cell receptor (beta chain) sequence along with its context. This sample stems from a study of blood T cell repertoires in COVID-19. Turning to the study itself: Acute-phase and convalescent COVID-19 samples originated in the United States, Italy and Spain. T cells, B-cell-depleted T cells, or PBMCs provided the cDNA or gDNA that served as material.

Germline V lookup: CDR1 MDHEN, CDR2 SYDVKM. CDR3 length equals 13 residues. The trim removed 10 bases at V and 7 bases at J, leaving 6 bases unmatched. Clones were read by immunoSEQ multiplex PCR, and TCRdb kept only the in-frame ones, dropping some. The sample contains about 240,000 clones, roughly 87% of which appear only once. The chain combines TRBV28 with TRBJ2-2, with 10 positions matching TRBD2. The sample was peripheral blood. The source is a man aged 60 to 75 who had recovered from COVID-19. CDR3 DNA sequence: TGTGCCACGGGACTAGCGATCGTCGGGGAGCTGTTTTTT. This translates into CATGLAIVGELFF. Supplemented by reference TRBV28 and TRBJ2-2, the full variable domain reads DVKVTQSSRYLVKRTGEKVFLECVQDMDHENMFWYRQDPGLGLRLIYFSYDVKMKEKGDIPEGYSVSREKKERFSLILESASTNQTSMYLCATGLAIVGELFFGEGSRLTVL.